This T cell receptor beta chain was documented in a study of cytomegalovirus exposure and HLA in healthy donors. The study, taken as a whole, reports: An analysis that was carried out later associated 17,000 or so TCR beta sequences with HLA alleles at 0.05 false discovery rate.

Details on this clone: Its target is unknown.

V lost 10 bases and J lost 0, with 13 bases in between. Germline loops: CDR1 MDHEN, CDR2 SYDVKM. The CDR3 consists of 13 residues. The PCR used 60 Vbeta and 13 Jbeta primers. In the study's own analysis: Around 9.9 million shared chains were among the 80 million or so unique TCR beta chains that a later analysis counted. Assay used: immunoSEQ multiplex PCR; TCRdb lists only in-frame clones, some missing. The V and J calls and clone size were taken over from that table, and D and trimming were inferred from the DNA. The sample contains about 160,000 clones, 81% of which appear only once. Whereas donors were nominally healthy upon sampling, unrecorded immune exposures were probable.

The rearrangement links TRBV28 to TRBJ2-7; D possibly corresponds to TRBD1 (6 bases). The source of this sequence is a woman aged 18-35 years in good health and CMV-seronegative. Sequences were obtained from PBMCs. CDR3 sequence: CAISGQHSYEQYF. The CDR3 DNA sequence: TGTGCCATCTCCGGACAGCACTCCTACGAGCAGTACTTC.